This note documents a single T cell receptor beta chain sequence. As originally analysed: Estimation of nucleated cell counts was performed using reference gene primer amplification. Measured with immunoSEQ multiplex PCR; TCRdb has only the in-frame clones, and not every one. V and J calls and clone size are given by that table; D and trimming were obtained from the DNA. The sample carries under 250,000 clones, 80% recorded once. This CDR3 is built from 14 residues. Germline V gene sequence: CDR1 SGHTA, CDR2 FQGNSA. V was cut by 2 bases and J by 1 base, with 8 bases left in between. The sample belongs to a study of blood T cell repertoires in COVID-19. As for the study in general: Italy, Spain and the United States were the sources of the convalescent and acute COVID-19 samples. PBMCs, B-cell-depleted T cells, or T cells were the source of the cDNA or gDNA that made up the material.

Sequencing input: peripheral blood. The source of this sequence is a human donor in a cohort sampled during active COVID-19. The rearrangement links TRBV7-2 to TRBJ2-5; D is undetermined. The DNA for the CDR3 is TGTGCCAGCAGCTTAATCGTCGGCCAAGAGACCCAGTACTTC. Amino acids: CASSLIVGQETQYF.